This T cell receptor (beta chain) was documented in a study of blood T cell repertoires in COVID-19. Study details: T cells, B-cell-depleted T cells, or PBMCs provided the cDNA or gDNA that served as material.

CDR3 length equals 11 residues. The ends were cut back, 6 bases at V and 8 bases at J, with 10 bases in the middle. Looked up from germline, CDR1 is SNHLY and CDR2 is FYNNEI. Authors' data handling: It was from reference gene primer amplification that nucleated cell counts were estimated. TCRdb's table, derived via immunoSEQ multiplex PCR, lists solely in-frame clones and lacks some. For V, J and clone size, that table is used; D and trimming come from the DNA. The data contain 290,000 or so clones, around 87% of them singletons. The TCR sequence derives from a man aged 18 to 35 with active or convalescent COVID-19. The sample was peripheral blood. This chain links TRBV2 with TRBJ1-2; D gene ambiguous. The CDR3 bases are TGTGCCAGCAGAACGGGAGGAGGCTACACCTTC. Its translation is CASRTGGGYTF.